This T cell receptor (beta chain) emerged from a study of blood T cells in healthy people across ages (dated by TCRdb to about 2015). Regarding the research as a whole: Template switching captured roughly one uniquely barcoded TCR beta cDNA molecule per two T cells in model experiments. Age-related changes in TCR beta repertoire diversity were measured in the study by deep sequencing normalized with unique cDNA molecular identifiers. Four age groups were formed from the donors: young (average about 16 years), middle-aged (around 41), aged (about 62) and long-lived (roughly 81). To avoid experimental bias, donors of different ages were randomly spread across the sequencing lanes. Using the same blood draw, the study looked at two additional independent replicas of 1 million unique cDNA reads for two donors, one aged 18 to 29 and the other aged 80 or older. Study-level results and caveats: Because profiling used bulk unsorted PBMCs, naive and antigen-experienced compartments could not be compared conclusively. As age increased, observed TCR beta diversity per million T cells dropped in a roughly linear way, and a significant reduction was already evident by age about 40. Compared with the aged group, the long-lived group had more naive CD4+ T cells, fewer expanded clones and increased TCR diversity, suggesting age selection. The CMV infection status of donors was not known, potentially confounding age-related changes in expanded clonotypes. Estimates of total diversity from one million sequenced T cells were regarded as lower bounds and underestimates. A strong correlation was found between observed TCR beta diversity and the percentage of naive T cells measured by flow cytometry.

The library was made by 5' RACE. This sample was sequenced with an Illumina HiSeq 2500. A second 7 to 11 cycle PCR used a sample-barcoded 5' primer and a J-beta primer mix. Each TCR beta cDNA molecule received a unique molecular identifier from a template-switch 5' adaptor carrying 12 random nucleotides. At least 3 million CDR3-containing paired-end reads were obtained from each sample. First-strand cDNA synthesis was performed from all RNA using the Mint cDNA synthesis kit, with priming by a TRBC-specific oligonucleotide. Following uracil-DNA glycosylase treatment, all cDNA underwent a first 18-cycle PCR with the universal primers M1SS and BC2_uni_R. In the authors' own workflow: Each sample was normalized by randomly selecting 1 million high-quality reads, each carrying a distinct molecular identifier. Reads with shared molecular identifiers were discarded instead of being binned into consensus sequences. CDR3 identification, clonotype clustering and error correction used MiTCR with a Q25 quality threshold and the strictest error-elimination algorithm. A nonparametric unseen species model using Euler transformation provided a lower-bound estimate of total TCR beta diversity. TCRdb took the public reads, trimmed them with fastp at Q25, ran MiXCR for clone calling and kept in-frame beta chains. Merged by CDR3 protein, the rows form single entries marked with the most common genes and DNA. For this entry, the V and J calls and clone size follow TCRdb and not the study's own pipeline. This sample lists roughly 1,800,000 distinct CDR3 sequences; about 49% were detected once. The ten largest clones capture 2.1% of the sample.

Reading the germline V gene (reference sequence) gives CDR1 LNHNV and CDR2 YYDKDF. The CDR3 runs 15 amino acids, cysteine and phenylalanine included. Only the CDR3 DNA stays, 45 bases, in frame from base 1. V and J lose 0 bases and 0 bases, and a span of 9 bases separates them. This clonotype has just a few counts. The antigen it recognizes is unknown. Base-call qualities are not available, and no considerably larger clone is one nucleotide away. The donors were a few dozen Caucasian individuals from Russia, aged roughly 6 to 100 years, who were systemically healthy. Each donor gave about 9.7 milliliters of peripheral blood, drawn into EDTA-treated Vacutainer tubes. Ficoll-Paque density-gradient centrifugation was used to isolate PBMCs, with at least 6.5 million per sample. Trizol reagent was used to extract total RNA from PBMCs, with at least 5.5 micrograms per sample. Naive CD45RAhigh/CD27high T cell percentages were measured by flow cytometry on a PBMC aliquot from every donor.

This clonotype was obtained from a woman between 40 and 50 years old in good health. Sequenced sample: blood. The chain is assembled from TRBV15 and TRBJ2-7; the D gene is unclear. The DNA is as follows: TGTGCCACCAGCAGAGATTCCCTCGGCTCCTACGAGCAGTACTTC. It encodes CATSRDSLGSYEQYF. The reference TRBV15 and TRBJ2-7 proteins fill in what lies around the CDR3, so the full variable domain reads DAMVIQNPRYQVTQFGKPVTLSCSQTLNHNVMYWYQQKSSQAPKLLFHYYDKDFNNEADTPDNFQSRRPNTSFCFLDIRSPGLGDTAMYLCATSRDSLGSYEQYFGPGTRLTVT.